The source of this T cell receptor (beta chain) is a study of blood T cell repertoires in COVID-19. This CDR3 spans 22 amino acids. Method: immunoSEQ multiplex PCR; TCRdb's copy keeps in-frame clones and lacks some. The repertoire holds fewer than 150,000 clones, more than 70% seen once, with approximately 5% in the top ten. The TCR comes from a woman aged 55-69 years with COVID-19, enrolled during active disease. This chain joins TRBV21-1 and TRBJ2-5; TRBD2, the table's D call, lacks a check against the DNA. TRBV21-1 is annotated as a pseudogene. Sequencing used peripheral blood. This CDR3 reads CASSKGVETRGVGQSYQETQYF. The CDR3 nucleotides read TGTGCCAGCAGCAAAGGGGTGGAAACCCGGGGGGTGGGGCAATCGTACCAAGAGACCCAGTACTTC.